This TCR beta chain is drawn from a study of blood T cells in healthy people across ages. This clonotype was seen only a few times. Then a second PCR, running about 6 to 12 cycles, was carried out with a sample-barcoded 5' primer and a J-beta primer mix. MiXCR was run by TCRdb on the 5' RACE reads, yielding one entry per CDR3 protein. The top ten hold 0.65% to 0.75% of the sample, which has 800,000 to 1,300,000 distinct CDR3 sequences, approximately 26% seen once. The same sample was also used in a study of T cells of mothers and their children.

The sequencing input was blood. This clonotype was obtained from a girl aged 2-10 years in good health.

The CDR3 is CASSPEITYNEQFF. CDR3 coding DNA: TGTGCCAGCAGCCCGGAAATTACCTACAATGAGCAGTTCTTC. V gene TRBV6-6 combines with J gene TRBJ2-5; D is unresolved. The DNA end is a closer match to TRBJ2-1, so the J assignment may be wrong. CDR3 size: 14 residues. Germline CDR1 MNHNY, CDR2 SVGAGI (reference sequence).